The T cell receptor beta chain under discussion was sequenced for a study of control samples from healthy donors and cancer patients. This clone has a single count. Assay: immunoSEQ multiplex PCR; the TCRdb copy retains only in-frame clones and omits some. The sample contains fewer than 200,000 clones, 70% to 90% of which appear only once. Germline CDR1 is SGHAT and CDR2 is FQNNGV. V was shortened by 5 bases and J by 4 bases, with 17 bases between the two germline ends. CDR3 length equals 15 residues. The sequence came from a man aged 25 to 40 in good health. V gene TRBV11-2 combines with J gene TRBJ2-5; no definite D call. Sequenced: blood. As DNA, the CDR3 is TGTGCCAGCAGCCTAAATGTGGGCGGTGGAGAGACCCAGTACTTC. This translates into CASSLNVGGGETQYF. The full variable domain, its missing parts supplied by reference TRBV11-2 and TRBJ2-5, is EAGVAQSPRYKIIEKRQSVAFWCNPISGHATLYWYQQILGQGPKLLIQFQNNGVVDDSQLPKDRFSAERLKGVDSTLKIQPAKLEDSAVYLCASSLNVGGGETQYFGPGTRLLVL.